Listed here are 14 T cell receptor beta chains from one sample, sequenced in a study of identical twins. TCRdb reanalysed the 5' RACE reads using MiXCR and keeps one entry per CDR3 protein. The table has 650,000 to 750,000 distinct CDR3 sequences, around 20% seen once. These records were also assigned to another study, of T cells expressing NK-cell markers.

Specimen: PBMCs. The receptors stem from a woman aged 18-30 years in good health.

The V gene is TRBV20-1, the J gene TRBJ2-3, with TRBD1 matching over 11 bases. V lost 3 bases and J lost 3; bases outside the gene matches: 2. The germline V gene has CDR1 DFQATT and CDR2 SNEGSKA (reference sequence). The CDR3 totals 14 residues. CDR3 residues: CSASGQGATDTQYF. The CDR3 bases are TGCAGTGCTAGCGGACAGGGGGCTACAGATACGCAGTATTTT.

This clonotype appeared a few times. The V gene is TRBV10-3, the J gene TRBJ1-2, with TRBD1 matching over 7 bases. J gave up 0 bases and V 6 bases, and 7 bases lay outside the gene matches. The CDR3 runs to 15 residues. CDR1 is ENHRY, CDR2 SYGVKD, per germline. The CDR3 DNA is TGTGCCATCAGGACGACAGGGTACACTAACTATGGCTACACCTTC. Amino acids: CAIRTTGYTNYGYTF.

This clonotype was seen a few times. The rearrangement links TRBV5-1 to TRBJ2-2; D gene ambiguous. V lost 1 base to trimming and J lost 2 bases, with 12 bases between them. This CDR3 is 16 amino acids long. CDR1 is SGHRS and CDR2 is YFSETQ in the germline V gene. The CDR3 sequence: CASSLRSPGNTGELFF. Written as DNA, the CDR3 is TGCGCCAGCAGCTTGCGATCTCCAGGCAACACCGGGGAGCTGTTTTTT.

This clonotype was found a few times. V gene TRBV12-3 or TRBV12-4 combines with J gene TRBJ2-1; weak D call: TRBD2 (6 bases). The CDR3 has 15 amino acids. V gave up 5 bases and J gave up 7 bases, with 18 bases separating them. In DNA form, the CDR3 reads TGTGCCAGCAGTCCCCCGGGACCAGGAGGGAATGAGCAGTTCTTC. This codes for CASSPPGPGGNEQFF.

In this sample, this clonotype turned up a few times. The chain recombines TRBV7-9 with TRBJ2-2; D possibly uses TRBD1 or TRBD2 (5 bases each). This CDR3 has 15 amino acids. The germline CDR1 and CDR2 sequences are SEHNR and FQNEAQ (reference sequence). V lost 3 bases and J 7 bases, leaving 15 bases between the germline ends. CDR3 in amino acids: CASSFTSGPSGELFF. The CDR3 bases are TGTGCCAGCAGCTTTACCTCGGGGCCGAGCGGGGAGCTGTTTTTT.

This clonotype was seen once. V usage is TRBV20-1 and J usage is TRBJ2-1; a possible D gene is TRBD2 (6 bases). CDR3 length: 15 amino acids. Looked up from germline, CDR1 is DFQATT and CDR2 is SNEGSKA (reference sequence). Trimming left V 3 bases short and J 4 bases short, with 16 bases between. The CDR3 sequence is CSARGDGGSYNEQFF. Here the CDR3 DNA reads TGCAGTGCTAGGGGGGATGGGGGGAGTTACAATGAGCAGTTCTTC.

CDR3 region: CASSFRTSGIEQYF. The DNA for the CDR3 is TGTGCCAGCAGTTTCAGGACTAGCGGGATTGAGCAGTACTTC. The chain recombines TRBV12-3 or TRBV12-4 with TRBJ2-7; 12 bases line up with TRBD2. This CDR3 spans 14 amino acids. Germline trimming cut 3 bases from V and 7 bases from J; bases unmatched to any gene: 4.

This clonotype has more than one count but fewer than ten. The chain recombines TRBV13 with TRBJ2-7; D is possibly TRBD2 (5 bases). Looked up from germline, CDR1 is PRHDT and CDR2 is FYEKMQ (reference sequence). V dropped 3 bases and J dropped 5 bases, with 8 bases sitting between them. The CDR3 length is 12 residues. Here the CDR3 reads CASSLLRDEQYF. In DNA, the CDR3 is TGTGCCAGCAGCTTGTTGAGGGACGAGCAGTACTTC.

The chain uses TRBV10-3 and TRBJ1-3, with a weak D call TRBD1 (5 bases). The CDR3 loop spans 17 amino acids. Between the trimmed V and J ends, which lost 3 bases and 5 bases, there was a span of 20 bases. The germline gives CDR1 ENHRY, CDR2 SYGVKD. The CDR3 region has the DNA TGTGCCATCAGTGACACGGGACCGCTGACACCTCGAAACACCATATATTTT. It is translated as CAISDTGPLTPRNTIYF.

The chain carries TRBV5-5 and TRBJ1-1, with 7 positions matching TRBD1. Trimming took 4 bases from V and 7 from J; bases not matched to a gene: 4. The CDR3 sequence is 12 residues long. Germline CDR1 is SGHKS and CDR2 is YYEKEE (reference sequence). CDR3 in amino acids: CASSRQGLEAFF. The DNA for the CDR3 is TGTGCCAGCAGCCGACAGGGTCTTGAAGCTTTCTTT.

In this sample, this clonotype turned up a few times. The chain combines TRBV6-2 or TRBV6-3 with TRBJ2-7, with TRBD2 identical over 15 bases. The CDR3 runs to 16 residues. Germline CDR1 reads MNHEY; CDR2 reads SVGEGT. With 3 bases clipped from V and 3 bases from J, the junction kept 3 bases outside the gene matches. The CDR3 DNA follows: TGTGCCAGCAGTTATGGACTAGCGGGAGGGCACTACGAGCAGTACTTC. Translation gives CASSYGLAGGHYEQYF.

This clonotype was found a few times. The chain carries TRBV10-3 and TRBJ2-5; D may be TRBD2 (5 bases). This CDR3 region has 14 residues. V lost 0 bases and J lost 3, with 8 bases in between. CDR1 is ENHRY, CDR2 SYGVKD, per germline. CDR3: CAISESTGKETQYF. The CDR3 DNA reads TGTGCCATCAGTGAGTCGACCGGGAAAGAGACCCAGTACTTC.

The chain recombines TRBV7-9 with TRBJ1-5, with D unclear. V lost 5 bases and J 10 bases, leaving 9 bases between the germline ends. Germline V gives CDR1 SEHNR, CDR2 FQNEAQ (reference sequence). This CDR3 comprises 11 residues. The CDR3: CASSPLGPQHF. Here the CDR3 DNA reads TGTGCCAGCAGCCCCCTGGGACCCCAGCATTTT.

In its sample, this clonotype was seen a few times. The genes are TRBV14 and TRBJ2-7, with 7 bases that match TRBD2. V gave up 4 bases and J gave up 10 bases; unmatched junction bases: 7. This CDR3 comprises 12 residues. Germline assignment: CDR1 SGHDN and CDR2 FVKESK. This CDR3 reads CASSRGGSLQYF. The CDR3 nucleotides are TGTGCCAGCAGCCGCGGCGGGAGTCTTCAGTACTTC.